This TCR beta chain was sequenced for a study of blood T cell repertoires in COVID-19. TCRdb keeps only in-frame clones here, not all; method: immunoSEQ multiplex PCR. The profile shows around 110,000 clones, approximately 80% of them singletons. The ends were cut back, 2 bases at V and 2 bases at J, with 11 bases in the middle. Germline values: CDR1 SGHNT, CDR2 YYREEE (reference sequence). The CDR3 covers 14 residues. Source material: peripheral blood. This rearrangement joins TRBV5-4 to TRBJ2-7, with a possible D match to TRBD1 (6 bases). The TCR sequence derives from a man between 65 and 79 years old with active or convalescent COVID-19. The CDR3 loop reads CASSLRDTTYEQYF. The CDR3 DNA reads as TGTGCCAGCAGCTTAAGGGACACTACCTACGAGCAGTACTTC.